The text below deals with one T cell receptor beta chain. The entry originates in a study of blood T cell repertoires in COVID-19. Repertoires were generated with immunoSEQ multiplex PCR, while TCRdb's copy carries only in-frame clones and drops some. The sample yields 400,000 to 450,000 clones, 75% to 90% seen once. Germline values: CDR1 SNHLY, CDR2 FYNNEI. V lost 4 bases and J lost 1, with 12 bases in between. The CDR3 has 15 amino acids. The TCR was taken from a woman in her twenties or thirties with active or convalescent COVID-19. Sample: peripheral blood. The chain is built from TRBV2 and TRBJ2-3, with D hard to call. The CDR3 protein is CASSAPGPGTDTQYF. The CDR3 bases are TGTGCCAGCAGTGCGCCGGGTCCAGGCACAGATACGCAGTATTTT.